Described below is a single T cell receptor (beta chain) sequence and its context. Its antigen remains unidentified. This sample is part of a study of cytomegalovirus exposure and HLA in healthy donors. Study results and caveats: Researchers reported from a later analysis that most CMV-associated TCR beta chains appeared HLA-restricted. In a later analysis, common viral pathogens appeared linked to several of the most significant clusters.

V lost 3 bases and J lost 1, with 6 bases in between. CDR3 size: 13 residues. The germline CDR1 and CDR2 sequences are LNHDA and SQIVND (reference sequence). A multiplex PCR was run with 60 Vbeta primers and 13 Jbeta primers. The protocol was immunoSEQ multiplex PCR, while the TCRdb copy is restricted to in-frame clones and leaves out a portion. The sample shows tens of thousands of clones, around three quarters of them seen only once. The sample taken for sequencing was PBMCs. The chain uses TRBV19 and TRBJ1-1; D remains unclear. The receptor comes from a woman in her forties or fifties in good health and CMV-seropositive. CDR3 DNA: TGTGCCAGTAGTATCCCACAGAACACTGAAGCTTTCTTT. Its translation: CASSIPQNTEAFF. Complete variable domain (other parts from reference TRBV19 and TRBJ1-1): DGGITQSPKYLFRKEGQNVTLSCEQNLNHDAMYWYRQDPGQGLRLIYYSQIVNDFQKGDIAEGYSVSREKKESFPLTVTSAQKNPTAFYLCASSIPQNTEAFFGQGTRLTVV.